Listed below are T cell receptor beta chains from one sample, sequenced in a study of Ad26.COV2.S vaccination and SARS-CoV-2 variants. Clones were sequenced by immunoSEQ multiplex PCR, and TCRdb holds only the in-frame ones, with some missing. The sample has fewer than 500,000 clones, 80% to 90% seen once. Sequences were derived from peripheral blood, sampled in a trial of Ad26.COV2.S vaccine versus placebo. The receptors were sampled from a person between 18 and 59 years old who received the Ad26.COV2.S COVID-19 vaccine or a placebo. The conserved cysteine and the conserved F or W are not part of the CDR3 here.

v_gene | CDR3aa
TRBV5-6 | ASSLGIGSDYNEQF
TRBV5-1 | ASSLRQGAWYEQY
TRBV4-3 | ASSQDRGEWEGYT
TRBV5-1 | ASSPPSGPMNTEAF
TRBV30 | AWATGNNQPQH
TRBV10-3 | AIRASGSYGGELF
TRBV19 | ASSLGTAENIQY
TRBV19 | ASRGTTSTDTQY
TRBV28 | ASSLQLSPPQDSGTQY
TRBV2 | ASSIFDSGSGVDTQY
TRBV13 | ASSLADRHEAF
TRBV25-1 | ASGWTGGDYGYT
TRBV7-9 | ASSSRAGDTYEQY
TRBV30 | AWSPGLAGGHEQF
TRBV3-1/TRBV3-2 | ASRQGAGTGELF
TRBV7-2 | ASRPPGLYLNEQF
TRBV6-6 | ASRQPDSDSGNTIY
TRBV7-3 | ASSQLAGRADTQY
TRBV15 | ATSRDPIGDPYEQY
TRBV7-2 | ASSFPGLEQF
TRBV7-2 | ASSLRYGELF
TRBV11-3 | ASSLGGAHYGYT
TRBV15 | ATSRGGEGWGYT
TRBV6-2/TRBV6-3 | ASSSPGTSGASSYNEQF
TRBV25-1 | ASSVQREVTDTQY
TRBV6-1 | ASSENVEEQY
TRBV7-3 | ASSLNWRDTQY
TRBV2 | ASRPSEGAGSPLH
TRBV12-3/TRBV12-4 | ASGGGEQY
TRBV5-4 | ASSLAPAAVYNEQF
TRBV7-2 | ASSSNSGAAF
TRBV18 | ASSPGPSPNYGYT
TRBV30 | AWSVRRTEHTGELF
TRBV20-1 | SARVVDEQF
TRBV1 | TSSQGLAGDPEEF
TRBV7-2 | ASSSPGREGYT
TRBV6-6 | ASSYPVYYGYT
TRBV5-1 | ASGSGMGLYEQY